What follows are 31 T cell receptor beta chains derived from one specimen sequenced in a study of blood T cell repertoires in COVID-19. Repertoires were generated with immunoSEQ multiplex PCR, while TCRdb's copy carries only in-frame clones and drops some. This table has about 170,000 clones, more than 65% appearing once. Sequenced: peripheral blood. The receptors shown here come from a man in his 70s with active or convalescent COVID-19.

CDR3 bases: TGTGCCAGCAGCCCCCGGAATAGCGGGAGTTGGGGTGAGCAGTTCTTC. Its protein is CASSPRNSGSWGEQFF. The chain links TRBV7-2 to TRBJ2-1; 9 positions agree with TRBD2. The length of the CDR3 is 16 residues. The germline gives CDR1 SGHTA, CDR2 FQGNSA. Losses at the gene ends were 5 bases for V and 9 bases for J; bases not matched to a gene: 14.

The DNA for the CDR3 is TGTGCCAGCAGCGGTCGTAACACTGAAGCTTTCTTT. This sequence encodes CASSGRNTEAFF. The V call is TRBV9, the J call TRBJ1-1, with D hard to call. The V gene lost 3 bases and the J gene lost 2 bases, with 5 bases spanning the gap. Per germline, CDR1 SGDLS and CDR2 YYNGEE. The CDR3 is made up of 12 amino acids. Full variable domain (outside the CDR3, taken from reference TRBV9 and TRBJ1-1): DSGVTQTPKHLITATGQRVTLRCSPRSGDLSVYWYQQSLDQGLQFLIQYYNGEERAKGNILERFSAQQFPDLHSELNLSSLELGDSALYFCASSGRNTEAFFGQGTRLTVV.

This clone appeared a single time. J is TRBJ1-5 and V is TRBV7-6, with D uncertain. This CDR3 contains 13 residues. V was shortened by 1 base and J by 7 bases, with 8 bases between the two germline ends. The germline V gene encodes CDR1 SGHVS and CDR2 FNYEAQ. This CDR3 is CASSLGETQPQHF. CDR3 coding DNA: TGTGCCAGCAGCTTAGGGGAGACGCAGCCCCAGCATTTT. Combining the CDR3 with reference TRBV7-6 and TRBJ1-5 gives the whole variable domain GAGVSQSPRYKVTKRGQDVALRCDPISGHVSLYWYRQALGQGPEFLTYFNYEAQQDKSGLPNDRFSAERPEGSISTLTIQRTEQRDSAMYRCASSLGETQPQHFGDGTRLSIL.

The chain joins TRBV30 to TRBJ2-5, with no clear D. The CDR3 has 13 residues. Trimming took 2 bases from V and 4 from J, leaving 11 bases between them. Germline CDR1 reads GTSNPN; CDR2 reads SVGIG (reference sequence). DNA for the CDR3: TGTGCCTGGAGTTTACTCTTTTTAGAGACCCAGTACTTC. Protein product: CAWSLLFLETQYF.

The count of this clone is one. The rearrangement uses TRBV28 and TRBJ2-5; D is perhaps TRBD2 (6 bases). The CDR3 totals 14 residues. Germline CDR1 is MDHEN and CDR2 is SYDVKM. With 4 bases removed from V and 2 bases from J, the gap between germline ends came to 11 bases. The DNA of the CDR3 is TGTGCCAGCAGTTGGGCGGGGAGGCAAGAGACCCAGTACTTC. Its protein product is CASSWAGRQETQYF. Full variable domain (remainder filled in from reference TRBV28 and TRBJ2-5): DVKVTQSSRYLVKRTGEKVFLECVQDMDHENMFWYRQDPGLGLRLIYFSYDVKMKEKGDIPEGYSVSREKKERFSLILESASTNQTSMYLCASSWAGRQETQYFGPGTRLLVL.

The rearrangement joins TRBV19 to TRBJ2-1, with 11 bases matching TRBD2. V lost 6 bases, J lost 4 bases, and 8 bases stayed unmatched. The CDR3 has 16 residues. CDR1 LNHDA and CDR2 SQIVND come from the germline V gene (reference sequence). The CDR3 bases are TGTGCCAGTAGGGCCGTAGCGGGAGGGACTTACAATGAGCAGTTCTTC. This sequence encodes CASRAVAGGTYNEQFF.

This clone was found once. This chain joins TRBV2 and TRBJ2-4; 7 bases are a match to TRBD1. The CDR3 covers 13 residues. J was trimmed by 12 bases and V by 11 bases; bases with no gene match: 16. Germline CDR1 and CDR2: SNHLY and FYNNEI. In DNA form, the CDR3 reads TGTGCCTCACAGGGGTCAAGAAGGGATAATCAGTACTTC. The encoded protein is CASQGSRRDNQYF.

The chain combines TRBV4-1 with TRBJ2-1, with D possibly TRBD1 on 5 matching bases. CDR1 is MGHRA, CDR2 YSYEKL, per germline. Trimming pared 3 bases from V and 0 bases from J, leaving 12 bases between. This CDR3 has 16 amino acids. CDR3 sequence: CASSQPRASSYNEQFF. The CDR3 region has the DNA TGCGCCAGCAGCCAGCCCAGGGCCAGCTCCTACAATGAGCAGTTCTTC.

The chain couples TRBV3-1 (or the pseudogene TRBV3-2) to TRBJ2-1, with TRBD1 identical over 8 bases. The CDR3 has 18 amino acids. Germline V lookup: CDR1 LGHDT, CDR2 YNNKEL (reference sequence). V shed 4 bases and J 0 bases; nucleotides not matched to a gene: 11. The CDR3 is CASSPWQGASSSYNEQFF. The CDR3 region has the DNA TGTGCCAGCAGCCCTTGGCAGGGGGCGAGTAGCTCCTACAATGAGCAGTTCTTC.

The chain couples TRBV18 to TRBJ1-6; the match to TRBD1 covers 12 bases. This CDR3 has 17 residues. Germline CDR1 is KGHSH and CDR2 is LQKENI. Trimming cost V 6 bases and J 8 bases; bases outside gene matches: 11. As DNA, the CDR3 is TGTGCCAGCTCGATTACCGGGACAGGGGGCCCGGATTCACCCCTCCACTTT. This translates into CASSITGTGGPDSPLHF.

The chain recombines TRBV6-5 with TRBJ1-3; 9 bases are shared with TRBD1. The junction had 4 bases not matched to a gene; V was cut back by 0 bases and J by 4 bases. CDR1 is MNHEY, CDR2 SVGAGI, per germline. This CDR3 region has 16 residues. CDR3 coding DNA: TGTGCCAGCAGTTACTCGACAGGGGGTCAGGGAAACACCATATATTTT. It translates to CASSYSTGGQGNTIYF.

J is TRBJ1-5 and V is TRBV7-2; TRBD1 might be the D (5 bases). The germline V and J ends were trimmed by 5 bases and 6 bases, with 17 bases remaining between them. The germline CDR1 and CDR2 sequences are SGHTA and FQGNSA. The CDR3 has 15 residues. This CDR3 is CASSPLGAAAQPQHF. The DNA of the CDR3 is TGTGCCAGCAGCCCCCTAGGGGCCGCGGCTCAGCCCCAGCATTTT.

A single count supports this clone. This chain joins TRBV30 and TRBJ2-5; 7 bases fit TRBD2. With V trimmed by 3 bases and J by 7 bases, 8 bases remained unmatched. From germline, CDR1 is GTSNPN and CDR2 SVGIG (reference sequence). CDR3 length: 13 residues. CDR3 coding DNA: TGTGCCTGGAGAGCCGGGAGCGGGGTGACCCAGTACTTC. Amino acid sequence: CAWRAGSGVTQYF. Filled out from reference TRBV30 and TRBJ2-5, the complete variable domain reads SQTIHQWPATLVQPVGSPLSLECTVEGTSNPNLYWYRQAAGRGLQLLFYSVGIGQISSEVPQNLSASRPQDRQFILSSKKLLLSDSGFYLCAWRAGSGVTQYFGPGTRLLVL.

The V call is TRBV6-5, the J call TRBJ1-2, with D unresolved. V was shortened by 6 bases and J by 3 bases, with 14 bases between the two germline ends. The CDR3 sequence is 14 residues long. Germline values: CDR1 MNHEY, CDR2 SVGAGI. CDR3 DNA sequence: TGTGCCAGCAGACGGGTAGACGGGGACTATGGCTACACCTTC. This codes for CASRRVDGDYGYTF.

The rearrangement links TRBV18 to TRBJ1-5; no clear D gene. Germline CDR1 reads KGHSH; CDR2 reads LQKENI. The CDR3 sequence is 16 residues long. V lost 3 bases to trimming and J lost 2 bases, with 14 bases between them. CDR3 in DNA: TGTGCCAGCTCACCGCTGGGCTCCATGGGCAATCAGCCCCAGCATTTT. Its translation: CASSPLGSMGNQPQHF.

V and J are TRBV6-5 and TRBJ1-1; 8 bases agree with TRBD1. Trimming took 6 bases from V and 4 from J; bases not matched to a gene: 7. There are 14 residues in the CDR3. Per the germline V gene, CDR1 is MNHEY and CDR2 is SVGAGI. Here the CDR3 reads CASRVLDRVTEAFF. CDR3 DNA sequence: TGTGCCAGCAGAGTCTTGGACAGGGTCACTGAAGCTTTCTTT.

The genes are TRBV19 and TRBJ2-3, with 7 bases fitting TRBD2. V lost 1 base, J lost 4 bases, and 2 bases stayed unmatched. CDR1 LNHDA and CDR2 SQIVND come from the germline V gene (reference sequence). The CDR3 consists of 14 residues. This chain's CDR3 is CASSIGGGADTQYF. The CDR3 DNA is TGTGCCAGTAGTATAGGGGGGGGAGCAGATACGCAGTATTTT.

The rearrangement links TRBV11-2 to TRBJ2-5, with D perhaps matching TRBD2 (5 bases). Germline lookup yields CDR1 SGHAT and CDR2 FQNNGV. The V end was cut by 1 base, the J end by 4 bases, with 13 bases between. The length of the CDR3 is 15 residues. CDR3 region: CASSLGTGLGETQYF. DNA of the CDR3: TGTGCCAGCAGCTTAGGGACTGGACTGGGAGAGACCCAGTACTTC.

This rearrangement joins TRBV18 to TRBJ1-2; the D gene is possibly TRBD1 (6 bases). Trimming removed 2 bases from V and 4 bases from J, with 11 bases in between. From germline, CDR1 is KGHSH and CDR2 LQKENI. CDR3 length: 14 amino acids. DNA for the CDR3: TGTGCCAGCTCACCAAAAAGGGGGGGCTATGGCTACACCTTC. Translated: CASSPKRGGYGYTF.

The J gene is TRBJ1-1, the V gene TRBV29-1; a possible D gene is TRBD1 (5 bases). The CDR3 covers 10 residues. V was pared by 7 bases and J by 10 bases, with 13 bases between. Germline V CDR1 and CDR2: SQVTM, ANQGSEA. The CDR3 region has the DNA TGCAGCGCCGGGGGGGGTGCAGCTTTCTTT. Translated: CSAGGGAAFF.

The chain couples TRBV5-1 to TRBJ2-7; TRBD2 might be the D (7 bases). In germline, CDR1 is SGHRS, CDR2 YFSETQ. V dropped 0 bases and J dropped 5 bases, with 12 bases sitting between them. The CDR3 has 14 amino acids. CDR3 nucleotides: TGCGCCAGCAGCTTGGAGGGGGGGATCCACGAGCAGTACTTC. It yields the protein CASSLEGGIHEQYF.

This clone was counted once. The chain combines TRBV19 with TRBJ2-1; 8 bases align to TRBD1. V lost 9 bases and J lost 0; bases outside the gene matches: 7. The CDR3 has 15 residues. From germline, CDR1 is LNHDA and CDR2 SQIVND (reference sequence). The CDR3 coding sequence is TGTGCCAGCAGGGGGCTAGCGAACTCCTACAATGAGCAGTTCTTC. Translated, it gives CASRGLANSYNEQFF.

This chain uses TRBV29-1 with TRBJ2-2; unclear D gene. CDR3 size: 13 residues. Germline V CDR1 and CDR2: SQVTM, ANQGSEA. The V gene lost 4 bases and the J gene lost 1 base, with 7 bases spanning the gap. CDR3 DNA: TGCAGCGTTGGGCACCAGAACACCGGGGAGCTGTTTTTT. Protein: CSVGHQNTGELFF.

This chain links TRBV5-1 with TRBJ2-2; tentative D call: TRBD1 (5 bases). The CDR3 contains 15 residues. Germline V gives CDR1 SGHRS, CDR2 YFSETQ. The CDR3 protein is CATPDTGSNTGELFF. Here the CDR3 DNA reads TGCGCAACCCCCGATACAGGATCGAACACCGGGGAGCTGTTTTTT.

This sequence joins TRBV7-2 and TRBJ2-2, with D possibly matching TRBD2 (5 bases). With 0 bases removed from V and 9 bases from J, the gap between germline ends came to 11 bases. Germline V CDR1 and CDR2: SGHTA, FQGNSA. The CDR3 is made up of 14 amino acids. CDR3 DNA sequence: TGTGCCAGCAGCTTAGCCGGGGAACCCCGGGAGCTGTTTTTT. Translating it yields CASSLAGEPRELFF. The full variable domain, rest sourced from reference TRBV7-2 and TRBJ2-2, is GAGVSQSPSNKVTEKGKDVELRCDPISGHTALYWYRQSLGQGLEFLIYFQGNSAPDKSGLPSDRFSAERTGGSVSTLTIQRTQQEDSAVYLCASSLAGEPRELFFGEGSRLTVL.

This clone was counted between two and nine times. CDR3 sequence (DNA): TGTGCCAGCAGCTTAGATCAATCGGGGGTCACTGAAGCTTTCTTT. Protein product: CASSLDQSGVTEAFF. This chain links TRBV7-2 with TRBJ1-1; D is possibly TRBD1 (5 bases). This CDR3 spans 15 amino acids. Trimming stripped 1 base from V and 4 bases from J, with 13 bases between. Germline-derived CDR1 and CDR2 are SGHTA and FQGNSA.

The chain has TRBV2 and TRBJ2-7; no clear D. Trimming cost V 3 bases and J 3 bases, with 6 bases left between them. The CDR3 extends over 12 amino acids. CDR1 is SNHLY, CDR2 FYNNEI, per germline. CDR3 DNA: TGTGCCAGCAGTGAGTACGGCTACGAGCAGTACTTC. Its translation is CASSEYGYEQYF.

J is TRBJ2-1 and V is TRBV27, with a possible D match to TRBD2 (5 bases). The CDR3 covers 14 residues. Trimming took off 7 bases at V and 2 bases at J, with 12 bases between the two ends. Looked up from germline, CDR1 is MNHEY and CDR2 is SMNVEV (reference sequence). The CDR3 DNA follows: TGTGCCAGCACCCCGGAGGTTCCCTACAATGAGCAGTTCTTC. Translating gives CASTPEVPYNEQFF.

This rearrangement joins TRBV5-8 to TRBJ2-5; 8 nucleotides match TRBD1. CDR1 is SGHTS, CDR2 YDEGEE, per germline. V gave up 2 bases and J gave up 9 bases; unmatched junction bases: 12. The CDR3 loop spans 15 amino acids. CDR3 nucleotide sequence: TGTGCCAGCAGCTTAAACAGGGGGATAAGGGAGGCCCAGTACTTC. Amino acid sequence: CASSLNRGIREAQYF.

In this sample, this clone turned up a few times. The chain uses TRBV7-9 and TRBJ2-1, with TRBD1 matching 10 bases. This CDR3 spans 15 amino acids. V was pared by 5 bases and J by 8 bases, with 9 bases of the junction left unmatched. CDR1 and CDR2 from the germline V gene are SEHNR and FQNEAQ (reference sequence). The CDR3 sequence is CASSRRQGAFDEQFF. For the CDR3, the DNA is TGTGCCAGCAGCAGACGACAGGGGGCTTTTGATGAGCAGTTCTTC.

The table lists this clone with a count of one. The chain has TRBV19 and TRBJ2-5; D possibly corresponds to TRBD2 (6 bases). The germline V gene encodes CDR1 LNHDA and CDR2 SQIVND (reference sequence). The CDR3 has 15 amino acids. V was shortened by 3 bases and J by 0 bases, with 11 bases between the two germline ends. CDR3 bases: TGTGCCAGTAGTATTACACTAGCCTACCAAGAGACCCAGTACTTC. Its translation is CASSITLAYQETQYF.